A selection of T cell receptor beta chains follows, all from one sample in a study of long-term antiretroviral therapy in people with HIV. The repertoire was sequenced with immunoSEQ multiplex PCR; TCRdb's copy has only in-frame clones and lacks some. The sample yields around 15,000 clones, 85% seen once. The material was unsorted PBMCs, obtained 0.5 years after starting antiretroviral therapy. These receptors were obtained from a woman between 40 and 50 years old with HIV. Each CDR3 is given with its conserved first and last residue. Each record gives: J gene, V gene, clone size, D gene, CDR3 protein, CDR3 DNA. The D gene is left open where the match is weak. Clone size appears in some rows only: once, few, many, or a class for an expanded clone.

j_call: TRBJ1-4
v_call: TRBV5-6
clone_size: .
d_call: .
cdr3_aa: CASSAGVGVRDNEKLFF
cdr3_nt: TGTGCCAGCAGCGCTGGGGTAGGGGTACGCGATAATGAAAAACTGTTTTTT

j_call: TRBJ2-1
v_call: TRBV18
clone_size: once
d_call: .
cdr3_aa: CASTGTLYNEQFF
cdr3_nt: TGTGCCAGCACTGGGACTCTTTACAATGAGCAGTTCTTC

j_call: TRBJ2-1
v_call: TRBV6-1
clone_size: .
d_call: TRBD2
cdr3_aa: CASSEAEETSEQFF
cdr3_nt: TGTGCCAGCAGTGAAGCTGAAGAGACTAGCGAGCAGTTCTTC

j_call: TRBJ2-2
v_call: TRBV7-2
clone_size: .
d_call: .
cdr3_aa: CASRIRTQGLAGELFF
cdr3_nt: TGTGCCAGCAGGATAAGGACTCAGGGTTTGGCCGGGGAGCTGTTTTTT

j_call: TRBJ1-2
v_call: TRBV7-9
clone_size: .
d_call: TRBD1
cdr3_aa: CASSGGTVTANYGYTF
cdr3_nt: TGTGCCAGCAGCGGCGGGACAGTTACTGCTAACTATGGCTACACCTTC

j_call: TRBJ1-5
v_call: TRBV19
clone_size: .
d_call: .
cdr3_aa: CASSGDRYSNQPQHF
cdr3_nt: TGTGCCAGTAGTGGAGACAGGTACAGCAATCAGCCCCAGCATTTT

j_call: TRBJ1-5
v_call: TRBV5-6
clone_size: .
d_call: .
cdr3_aa: CASSFQGYSNQPQHF
cdr3_nt: TGTGCCAGCAGCTTCCAAGGATATAGCAATCAGCCCCAGCATTTT

j_call: TRBJ2-3
v_call: TRBV19
clone_size: .
d_call: TRBD2
cdr3_aa: CASSMMGTSGRDTQYF
cdr3_nt: TGTGCCAGTAGTATGATGGGGACTAGCGGGAGAGATACGCAGTATTTT

j_call: TRBJ2-3
v_call: TRBV6-1
clone_size: once
d_call: TRBD2
cdr3_aa: CASSEVAGASTDTQYF
cdr3_nt: TGTGCCAGCAGTGAAGTGGCGGGAGCTAGCACAGATACGCAGTATTTT

j_call: TRBJ2-1
v_call: TRBV27
clone_size: once
d_call: .
cdr3_aa: CASSFNENEQFF
cdr3_nt: TGTGCCAGCAGTTTTAACGAAAATGAGCAGTTCTTC

j_call: TRBJ1-3
v_call: TRBV30
clone_size: .
d_call: .
cdr3_aa: CAWSTGDINTIYF
cdr3_nt: TGTGCCTGGAGTACGGGGGACATTAACACCATATATTTT

j_call: TRBJ1-1
v_call: TRBV28
clone_size: .
d_call: .
cdr3_aa: CASSLQGLVKAFF
cdr3_nt: TGTGCCAGCAGTTTACAGGGGCTGGTGAAAGCTTTCTTT

j_call: TRBJ2-7
v_call: TRBV5-6
clone_size: .
d_call: TRBD1
cdr3_aa: CASSPLGTGKYEQYF
cdr3_nt: TGTGCCAGCAGCCCCCTCGGGACAGGGAAGTACGAGCAGTACTTC

j_call: TRBJ2-7
v_call: TRBV6-1
clone_size: .
d_call: .
cdr3_aa: CASGDLGEQYF
cdr3_nt: TGTGCCAGCGGGGACCTGGGCGAGCAGTACTTC

j_call: TRBJ2-3
v_call: TRBV9
clone_size: .
d_call: TRBD1
cdr3_aa: CASSKQGLAVTDTQYF
cdr3_nt: TGTGCCAGCAGCAAACAGGGGTTAGCCGTCACAGATACGCAGTATTTT

j_call: TRBJ2-2
v_call: TRBV7-7
clone_size: .
d_call: .
cdr3_aa: CASRAEAGELFF
cdr3_nt: TGTGCTAGCAGGGCGGAGGCCGGGGAGCTGTTTTTT

j_call: TRBJ2-2
v_call: TRBV5-1
clone_size: .
d_call: .
cdr3_aa: CASSLSLVPGELFF
cdr3_nt: TGCGCCAGCAGCTTGAGTCTAGTGCCCGGGGAGCTGTTTTTT

j_call: TRBJ2-7
v_call: TRBV28
clone_size: few
d_call: .
cdr3_aa: CASNPGGFSYEQYF
cdr3_nt: TGTGCCAGCAACCCTGGGGGTTTTTCCTACGAGCAGTACTTC

j_call: TRBJ1-1
v_call: TRBV18
clone_size: .
d_call: .
cdr3_aa: CASSSGENTEAFF
cdr3_nt: TGTGCCAGCTCGTCAGGGGAGAACACTGAAGCTTTCTTT

j_call: TRBJ1-2
v_call: TRBV25-1
clone_size: .
d_call: .
cdr3_aa: CAGSISGVYGYTF
cdr3_nt: TGTGCCGGCAGTATCTCAGGGGTCTACGGCTACACCTTC

j_call: TRBJ2-7
v_call: TRBV28
clone_size: .
d_call: TRBD1
cdr3_aa: CASSIPGQGDYEQYF
cdr3_nt: TGTGCCAGCAGCATCCCGGGACAGGGGGACTACGAGCAGTACTTC

j_call: TRBJ1-3
v_call: TRBV18
clone_size: .
d_call: .
cdr3_aa: CASSPPWEQANPFSGNTIYF
cdr3_nt: TGTGCCAGCTCACCTCCTTGGGAACAGGCCAACCCCTTCTCTGGAAACACCATATATTTT

j_call: TRBJ2-5
v_call: TRBV27
clone_size: .
d_call: TRBD1
cdr3_aa: CASSFWDRGRETQYF
cdr3_nt: TGTGCCAGCAGTTTTTGGGACAGGGGCAGGGAGACCCAGTACTTC

j_call: TRBJ2-7
v_call: TRBV6-1
clone_size: few
d_call: TRBD2
cdr3_aa: CASSEALVGLAPYEQYF
cdr3_nt: TGTGCCAGCAGTGAAGCCCTAGTCGGACTAGCGCCGTACGAGCAGTACTTC

j_call: TRBJ1-3
v_call: TRBV9
clone_size: few
d_call: TRBD1
cdr3_aa: CASSAGTGAGNTIYF
cdr3_nt: TGTGCCAGCAGCGCCGGGACAGGGGCTGGAAACACCATATATTTT

j_call: TRBJ2-1
v_call: TRBV18
clone_size: .
d_call: TRBD2
cdr3_aa: CASSPPGTSGSNEQFF
cdr3_nt: TGTGCCAGCTCGCCGCCCGGGACTAGCGGGAGCAATGAGCAGTTCTTC

j_call: TRBJ1-2
v_call: TRBV6-5
clone_size: .
d_call: TRBD1
cdr3_aa: CASSYRTGAYGYTF
cdr3_nt: TGTGCCAGCAGTTACCGGACAGGCGCATATGGCTACACCTTC

j_call: TRBJ2-7
v_call: TRBV5-1
clone_size: once
d_call: TRBD1
cdr3_aa: CASSRTGFAYEQYF
cdr3_nt: TGCGCCAGCAGCCGGACAGGGTTCGCCTACGAGCAGTACTTC

j_call: TRBJ1-5
v_call: TRBV23-1
clone_size: .
d_call: .
cdr3_aa: CASSQGYSNQPQHF
cdr3_nt: TGCGCCAGCAGTCAGGGATATAGCAATCAGCCCCAGCATTTT

j_call: TRBJ2-1
v_call: TRBV19
clone_size: .
d_call: .
cdr3_aa: CASRSWGGSYNEQFF
cdr3_nt: TGTGCCAGTAGGAGTTGGGGAGGTTCCTACAATGAGCAGTTCTTC

j_call: TRBJ2-1
v_call: TRBV7-2
clone_size: .
d_call: .
cdr3_aa: CASRRGTETYEQFF
cdr3_nt: TGTGCCAGCAGACGCGGGACAGAGACCTATGAGCAGTTCTTC

j_call: TRBJ2-5
v_call: TRBV19
clone_size: .
d_call: .
cdr3_aa: CASSEIQYF
cdr3_nt: TGTGCCAGTAGTGAAATCCAGTACTTC

j_call: TRBJ2-3
v_call: TRBV7-9
clone_size: .
d_call: TRBD2
cdr3_aa: CASSLGGSGPDTQYF
cdr3_nt: TGTGCCAGCAGCTTAGGCGGGAGTGGTCCAGATACGCAGTATTTT

j_call: TRBJ2-3
v_call: TRBV10-3
clone_size: .
d_call: .
cdr3_aa: CATTNGISRTDTQYF
cdr3_nt: TGTGCCACGACAAACGGTATAAGTAGGACAGATACGCAGTATTTT

j_call: TRBJ1-3
v_call: TRBV4-2
clone_size: .
d_call: .
cdr3_aa: CASSQEFGASLGGNTIYF
cdr3_nt: TGTGCCAGCAGCCAAGAGTTCGGGGCGTCTCTTGGTGGAAACACCATATATTTT

j_call: TRBJ2-7
v_call: TRBV29-1
clone_size: .
d_call: .
cdr3_aa: CSGQGPSYEQYF
cdr3_nt: TGCAGCGGTCAGGGTCCTAGCTACGAGCAGTACTTC

j_call: TRBJ1-2
v_call: TRBV6-5
clone_size: .
d_call: .
cdr3_aa: CASSITGQIYGYTF
cdr3_nt: TGTGCCAGCAGTATAACCGGACAGATCTATGGCTACACCTTC

j_call: TRBJ2-7
v_call: TRBV5-1
clone_size: .
d_call: TRBD2
cdr3_aa: CASSLSGTSVFYEQYF
cdr3_nt: TGCGCCAGCAGCTTGTCCGGGACTAGCGTTTTCTACGAGCAGTACTTC

j_call: TRBJ2-3
v_call: TRBV18
clone_size: .
d_call: .
cdr3_aa: CASSPSWDTQYF
cdr3_nt: TGTGCCAGCTCACCATCTTGGGATACGCAGTATTTT

j_call: TRBJ2-2
v_call: TRBV6-5
clone_size: .
d_call: .
cdr3_aa: CASSFPPTGELFF
cdr3_nt: TGTGCCAGCAGTTTCCCTCCCACCGGGGAGCTGTTTTTT

j_call: TRBJ2-1
v_call: TRBV4-2
clone_size: once
d_call: .
cdr3_aa: CASSQADFNEQFF
cdr3_nt: TGTGCCAGCAGCCAAGCGGACTTCAATGAGCAGTTCTTC

j_call: TRBJ1-1
v_call: TRBV7-3
clone_size: .
d_call: .
cdr3_aa: CASSLKAGTEAFF
cdr3_nt: TGTGCCAGCAGCTTAAAGGCGGGCACTGAAGCTTTCTTT

j_call: TRBJ2-2
v_call: TRBV29-1
clone_size: .
d_call: .
cdr3_aa: CSARVDGELFF
cdr3_nt: TGCAGCGCCAGGGTAGACGGGGAGCTGTTTTTT

j_call: TRBJ2-5
v_call: TRBV18
clone_size: .
d_call: .
cdr3_aa: CASSPRVALEETQYF
cdr3_nt: TGTGCCAGCTCACCAAGAGTCGCGTTAGAGGAGACCCAGTACTTC

j_call: TRBJ2-7
v_call: TRBV28
clone_size: .
d_call: .
cdr3_aa: CASSLEVYEQYF
cdr3_nt: TGTGCCAGCAGTTTAGAGGTCTACGAGCAGTACTTC

j_call: TRBJ1-4
v_call: TRBV5-1
clone_size: .
d_call: TRBD1
cdr3_aa: CASSPGGFATNEKLFF
cdr3_nt: TGCGCCAGCAGCCCAGGGGGTTTTGCAACTAATGAAAAACTGTTTTTT

j_call: TRBJ2-5
v_call: TRBV5-5
clone_size: .
d_call: TRBD2
cdr3_aa: CASSLISGRVETQYF
cdr3_nt: TGTGCCAGCAGCTTGATCAGCGGGAGGGTCGAGACCCAGTACTTC

j_call: TRBJ2-1
v_call: TRBV10-3
clone_size: .
d_call: TRBD2
cdr3_aa: CAISESEVAGVSEQFF
cdr3_nt: TGTGCCATCAGTGAGTCTGAGGTAGCGGGAGTATCTGAGCAGTTCTTC

j_call: TRBJ2-7
v_call: TRBV19
clone_size: .
d_call: .
cdr3_aa: CASSIGTADYEQYF
cdr3_nt: TGTGCCAGTAGTATTGGTACGGCTGACTACGAGCAGTACTTC

j_call: TRBJ2-1
v_call: TRBV29-1
clone_size: .
d_call: TRBD1
cdr3_aa: CSVRRGGFYANEQFF
cdr3_nt: TGCAGCGTGAGAAGAGGGGGCTTTTATGCGAATGAGCAGTTCTTC

j_call: TRBJ2-2
v_call: TRBV15
clone_size: .
d_call: .
cdr3_aa: CATSRDPPGELFF
cdr3_nt: TGTGCCACCAGCAGAGATCCCCCCGGGGAGCTGTTTTTT

j_call: TRBJ1-2
v_call: TRBV19
clone_size: once
d_call: .
cdr3_aa: CASSIEGAGYTF
cdr3_nt: TGTGCCAGTAGTATCGAAGGGGCAGGCTACACCTTC